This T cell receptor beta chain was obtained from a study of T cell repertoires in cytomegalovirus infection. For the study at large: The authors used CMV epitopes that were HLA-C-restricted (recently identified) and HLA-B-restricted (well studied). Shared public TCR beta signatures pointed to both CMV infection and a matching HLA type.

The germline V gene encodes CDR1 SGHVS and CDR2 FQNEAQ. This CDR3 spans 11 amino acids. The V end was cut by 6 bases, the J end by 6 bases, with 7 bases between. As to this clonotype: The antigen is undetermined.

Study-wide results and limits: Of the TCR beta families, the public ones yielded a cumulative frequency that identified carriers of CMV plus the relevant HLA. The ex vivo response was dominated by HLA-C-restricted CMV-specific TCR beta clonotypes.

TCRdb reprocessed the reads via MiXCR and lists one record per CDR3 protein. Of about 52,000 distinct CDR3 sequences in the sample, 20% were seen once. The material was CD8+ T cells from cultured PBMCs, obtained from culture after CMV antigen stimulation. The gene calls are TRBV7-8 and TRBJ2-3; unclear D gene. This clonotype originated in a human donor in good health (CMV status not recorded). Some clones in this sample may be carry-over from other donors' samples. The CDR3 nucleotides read TGTGCCAGCAGTACCGGGGATACGCAGTATTTT. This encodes CASSTGDTQYF.